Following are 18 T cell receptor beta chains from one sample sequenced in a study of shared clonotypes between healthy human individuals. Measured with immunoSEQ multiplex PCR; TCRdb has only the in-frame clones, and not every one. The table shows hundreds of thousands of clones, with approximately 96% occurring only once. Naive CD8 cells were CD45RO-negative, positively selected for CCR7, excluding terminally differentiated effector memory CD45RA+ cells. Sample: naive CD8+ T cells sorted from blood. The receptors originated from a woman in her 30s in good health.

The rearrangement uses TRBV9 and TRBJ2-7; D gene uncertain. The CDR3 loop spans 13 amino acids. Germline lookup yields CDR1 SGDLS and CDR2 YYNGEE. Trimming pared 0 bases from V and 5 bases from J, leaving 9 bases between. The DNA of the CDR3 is TGTGCCAGCAGCGTAGCTTTGAATGACGAGCAGTACTTC. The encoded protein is CASSVALNDEQYF. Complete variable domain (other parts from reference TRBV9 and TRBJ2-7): DSGVTQTPKHLITATGQRVTLRCSPRSGDLSVYWYQQSLDQGLQFLIQYYNGEERAKGNILERFSAQQFPDLHSELNLSSLELGDSALYFCASSVALNDEQYFGPGTRLTVT.

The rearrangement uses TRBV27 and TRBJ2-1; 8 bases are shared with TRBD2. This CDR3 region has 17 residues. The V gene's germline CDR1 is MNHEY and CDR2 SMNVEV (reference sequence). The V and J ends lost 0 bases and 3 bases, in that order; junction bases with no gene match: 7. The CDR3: CASSLSRGSGSYNEQFF. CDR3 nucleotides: TGTGCCAGCAGTTTATCGCGTGGAAGCGGGAGCTACAATGAGCAGTTCTTC.

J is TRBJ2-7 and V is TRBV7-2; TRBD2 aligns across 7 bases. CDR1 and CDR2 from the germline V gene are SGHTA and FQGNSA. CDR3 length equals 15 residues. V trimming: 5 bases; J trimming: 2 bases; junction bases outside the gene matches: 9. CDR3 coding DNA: TGTGCCAGCAGCCACAGGACTAGGTTAACCTACGAGCAGTACTTC. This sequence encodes CASSHRTRLTYEQYF. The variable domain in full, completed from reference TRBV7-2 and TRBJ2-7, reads GAGVSQSPSNKVTEKGKDVELRCDPISGHTALYWYRQSLGQGLEFLIYFQGNSAPDKSGLPSDRFSAERTGGSVSTLTIQRTQQEDSAVYLCASSHRTRLTYEQYFGPGTRLTVT.

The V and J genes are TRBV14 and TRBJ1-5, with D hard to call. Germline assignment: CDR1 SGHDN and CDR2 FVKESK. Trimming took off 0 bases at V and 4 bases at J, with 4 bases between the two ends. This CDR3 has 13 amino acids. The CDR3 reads CASSQEQNQPQHF. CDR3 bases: TGTGCCAGCAGCCAAGAGCAGAATCAGCCCCAGCATTTT. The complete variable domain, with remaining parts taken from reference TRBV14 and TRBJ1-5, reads EAGVTQFPSHSVIEKGQTVTLRCDPISGHDNLYWYRRVMGKEIKFLLHFVKESKQDESGMPNNRFLAERTGGTYSTLKVQPAELEDSGVYFCASSQEQNQPQHFGDGTRLSIL.

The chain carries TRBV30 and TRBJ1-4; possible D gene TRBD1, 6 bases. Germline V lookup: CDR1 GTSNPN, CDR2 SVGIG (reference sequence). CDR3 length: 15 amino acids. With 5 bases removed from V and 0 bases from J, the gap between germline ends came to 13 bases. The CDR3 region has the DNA TGTGCCTGGCTATACAGGGCTGCAACTAATGAAAAACTGTTTTTT. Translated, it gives CAWLYRAATNEKLFF. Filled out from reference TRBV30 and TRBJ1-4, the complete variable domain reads SQTIHQWPATLVQPVGSPLSLECTVEGTSNPNLYWYRQAAGRGLQLLFYSVGIGQISSEVPQNLSASRPQDRQFILSSKKLLLSDSGFYLCAWLYRAATNEKLFFGSGTQLSVL.

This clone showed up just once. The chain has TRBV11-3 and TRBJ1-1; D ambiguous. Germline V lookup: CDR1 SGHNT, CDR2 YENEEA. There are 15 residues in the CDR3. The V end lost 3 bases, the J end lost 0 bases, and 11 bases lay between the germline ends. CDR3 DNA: TGTGCCAGCAGCTTCCAGGAGAGTATGAACACTGAAGCTTTCTTT. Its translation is CASSFQESMNTEAFF. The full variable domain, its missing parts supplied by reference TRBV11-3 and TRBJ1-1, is EAGVVQSPRYKIIEKKQPVAFWCNPISGHNTLYWYLQNLGQGPELLIRYENEEAVDDSQLPKDRFSAERLKGVDSTLKIQPAELGDSAVYLCASSFQESMNTEAFFGQGTRLTVV.

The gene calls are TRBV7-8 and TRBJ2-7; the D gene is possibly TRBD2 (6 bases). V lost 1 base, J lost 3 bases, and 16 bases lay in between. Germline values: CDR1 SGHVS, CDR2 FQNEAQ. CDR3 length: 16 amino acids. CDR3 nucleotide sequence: TGTGCCAGCAGCTTAGTGGTGGGCGGGGCGGGCTACGAGCAGTACTTC. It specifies CASSLVVGGAGYEQYF.

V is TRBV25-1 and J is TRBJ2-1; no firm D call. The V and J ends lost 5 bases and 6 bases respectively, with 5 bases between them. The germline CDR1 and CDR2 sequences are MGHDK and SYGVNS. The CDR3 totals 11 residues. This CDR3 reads CASSLPNEQFF. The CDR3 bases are TGTGCCAGCAGTCTCCCCAATGAGCAGTTCTTC.

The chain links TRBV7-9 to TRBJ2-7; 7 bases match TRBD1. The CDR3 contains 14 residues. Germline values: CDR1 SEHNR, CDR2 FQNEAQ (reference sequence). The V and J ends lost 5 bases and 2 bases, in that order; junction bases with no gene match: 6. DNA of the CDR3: TGTGCCAGCAGCCCCCGGGACAGAACCTACGAGCAGTACTTC. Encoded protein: CASSPRDRTYEQYF.

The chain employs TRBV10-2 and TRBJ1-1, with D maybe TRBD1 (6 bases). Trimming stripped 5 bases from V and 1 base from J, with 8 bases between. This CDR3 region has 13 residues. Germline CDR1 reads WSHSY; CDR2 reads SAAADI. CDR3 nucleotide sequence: TGCGCCAGCAGTAGGGACACGAACACTGAAGCTTTCTTT. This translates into CASSRDTNTEAFF.

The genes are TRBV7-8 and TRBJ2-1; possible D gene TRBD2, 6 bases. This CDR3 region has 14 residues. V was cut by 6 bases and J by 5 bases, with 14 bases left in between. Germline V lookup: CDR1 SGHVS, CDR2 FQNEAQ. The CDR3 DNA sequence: TGTGCCAGCAGTCCACGGACGGGGGACAATGAGCAGTTCTTC. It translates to CASSPRTGDNEQFF.

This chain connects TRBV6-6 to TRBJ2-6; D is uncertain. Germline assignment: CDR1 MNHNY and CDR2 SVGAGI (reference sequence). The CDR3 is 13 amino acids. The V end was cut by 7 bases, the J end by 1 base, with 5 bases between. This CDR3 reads CASTLSGANVLTF. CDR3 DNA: TGTGCCAGCACCCTTTCTGGGGCCAACGTCCTGACTTTC.

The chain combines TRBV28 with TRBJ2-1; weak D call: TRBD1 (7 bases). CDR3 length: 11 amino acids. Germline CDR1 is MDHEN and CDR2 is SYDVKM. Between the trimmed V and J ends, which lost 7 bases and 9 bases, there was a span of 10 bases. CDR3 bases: TGTGCCAGCATCAGGGGGGTTGAGCAGTTCTTC. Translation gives CASIRGVEQFF.

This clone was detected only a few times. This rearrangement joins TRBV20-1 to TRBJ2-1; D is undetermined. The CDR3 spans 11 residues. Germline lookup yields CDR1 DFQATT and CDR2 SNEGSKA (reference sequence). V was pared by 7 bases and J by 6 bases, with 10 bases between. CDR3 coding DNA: TGCAGTGGAATGGGTTTCAATGAGCAGTTCTTC. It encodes CSGMGFNEQFF.

In DNA form, the CDR3 reads TGTGCCAGCAGCTTGAGACACCCGGAGGTTGGCTACACCTTC. This gives the protein CASSLRHPEVGYTF. The rearrangement links TRBV5-6 to TRBJ1-2; D not certain. Per the germline V gene, CDR1 is SGHDT and CDR2 is YYEEEE. This CDR3 is 14 amino acids long. V lost 1 base to trimming and J lost 7 bases, with 14 bases between them.

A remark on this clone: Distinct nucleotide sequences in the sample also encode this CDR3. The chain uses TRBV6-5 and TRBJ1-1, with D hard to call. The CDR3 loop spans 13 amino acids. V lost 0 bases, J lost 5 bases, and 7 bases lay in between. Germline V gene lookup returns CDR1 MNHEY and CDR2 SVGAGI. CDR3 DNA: TGTGCCAGCAGTTACTCGGCCGGGACTGAAGCTTTCTTT. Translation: CASSYSAGTEAFF.

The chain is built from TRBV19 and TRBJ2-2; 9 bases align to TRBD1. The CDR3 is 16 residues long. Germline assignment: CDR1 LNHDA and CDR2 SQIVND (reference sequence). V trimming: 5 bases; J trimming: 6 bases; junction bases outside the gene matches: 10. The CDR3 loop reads CASSPQGAPPPGELFF. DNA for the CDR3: TGTGCCAGTAGTCCACAGGGGGCCCCCCCACCCGGGGAGCTGTTTTTT.

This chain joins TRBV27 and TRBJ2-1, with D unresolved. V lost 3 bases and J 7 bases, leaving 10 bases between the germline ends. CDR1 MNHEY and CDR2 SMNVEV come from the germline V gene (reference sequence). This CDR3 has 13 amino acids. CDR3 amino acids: CASSFRDPNEQFF. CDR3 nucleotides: TGTGCCAGCAGTTTCAGAGACCCGAATGAGCAGTTCTTC.